Listed below are T cell receptor beta chains from one sample, sequenced in a study of blood T cell repertoires in COVID-19. Clones were read by immunoSEQ multiplex PCR, and TCRdb kept only the in-frame ones, dropping some. The data show about 150,000 clones, with about 89% seen just once and under 0.6% held by the top ten. Sequencing input: peripheral blood. The source is a man aged 45-65 years with acute or convalescent COVID-19. Both conserved end residues are part of each CDR3. The D gene is left open where the match is weak. For some rows the clone size is stated as once, few or many, or as a class when expanded; others skip it.

j_gene: TRBJ2-5
abundance: -
v_gene: TRBV5-4
d_gene: -
CDR3aa: CASTVGAGETQYF
CDR3nt: TGTGCCAGCACTGTGGGGGCCGGGGAGACCCAGTACTTC

j_gene: TRBJ2-5
abundance: -
v_gene: TRBV11-2
d_gene: TRBD1
CDR3aa: CASSLVQTGGAETQYF
CDR3nt: TGTGCCAGCAGCTTAGTTCAGACAGGGGGCGCGGAGACCCAGTACTTC

j_gene: TRBJ1-2
abundance: -
v_gene: TRBV11-2
d_gene: -
CDR3aa: CASSLDGQNYGYTF
CDR3nt: TGTGCCAGCAGCTTAGACGGACAGAACTATGGCTACACCTTC

j_gene: TRBJ1-6
abundance: -
v_gene: TRBV19
d_gene: -
CDR3aa: CASSIGGRGESPLHF
CDR3nt: TGTGCCAGTAGTATTGGAGGCAGGGGCGAATCACCCCTCCACTTT

j_gene: TRBJ2-1
abundance: few
v_gene: TRBV30
d_gene: TRBD2
CDR3aa: CAWTSGRRYNEQFF
CDR3nt: TGTGCCTGGACCAGCGGGAGGCGCTACAATGAGCAGTTCTTC

j_gene: TRBJ2-1
abundance: once
v_gene: TRBV27
d_gene: -
CDR3aa: CASSFLTDPVDEQFF
CDR3nt: TGTGCCAGCAGTTTTTTGACAGACCCCGTCGATGAGCAGTTCTTC

j_gene: TRBJ1-6
abundance: -
v_gene: TRBV7-2
d_gene: -
CDR3aa: CASSLWAGLSPLHF
CDR3nt: TGTGCCAGCAGCTTGTGGGCGGGGCTTTCACCCCTCCACTTT

j_gene: TRBJ1-3
abundance: -
v_gene: TRBV10-3
d_gene: -
CDR3aa: CAITSKGETSIYF
CDR3nt: TGTGCCATCACGTCGAAGGGAGAAACATCCATATATTTT

j_gene: TRBJ2-2
abundance: -
v_gene: TRBV7-3
d_gene: TRBD2
CDR3aa: CASSFSSLAGGTTGELFF
CDR3nt: TGTGCCAGCAGCTTCTCCTCCCTAGCGGGGGGGACAACCGGGGAGCTGTTTTTT

j_gene: TRBJ1-2
abundance: -
v_gene: TRBV6-5
d_gene: TRBD1
CDR3aa: CASSYTGQGGYGYTF
CDR3nt: TGTGCCAGCAGTTACACGGGACAGGGGGGCTATGGCTACACCTTC

j_gene: TRBJ1-1
abundance: -
v_gene: TRBV7-3
d_gene: -
CDR3aa: CASRRDSNTEAFF
CDR3nt: TGTGCCAGCAGAAGGGACTCCAACACTGAAGCTTTCTTT

j_gene: TRBJ1-6
abundance: -
v_gene: TRBV5-1
d_gene: -
CDR3aa: CASSFERGNSPLHF
CDR3nt: TGCGCCAGCAGCTTCGAAAGGGGGAATTCACCCCTCCACTTT

j_gene: TRBJ2-7
abundance: -
v_gene: TRBV19
d_gene: TRBD2
CDR3aa: CASSAPGTSGYEQYF
CDR3nt: TGTGCCAGTAGTGCTCCCGGGACTAGCGGTTACGAGCAGTACTTC

j_gene: TRBJ1-5
abundance: -
v_gene: TRBV27
d_gene: TRBD1
CDR3aa: CASSLTRGNQPQHF
CDR3nt: TGTGCCAGCAGTTTAACCAGGGGGAACCAGCCCCAGCATTTT

j_gene: TRBJ1-1
abundance: -
v_gene: TRBV28
d_gene: TRBD1
CDR3aa: CASSLTGVLANTEAFF
CDR3nt: TGTGCCAGCAGTTTAACAGGGGTCCTGGCCAACACTGAAGCTTTCTTT

j_gene: TRBJ2-5
abundance: -
v_gene: TRBV4-2
d_gene: -
CDR3aa: CASSQELPEGETQYF
CDR3nt: TGTGCCAGCAGCCAAGAATTACCGGAGGGCGAGACCCAGTACTTC

j_gene: TRBJ2-3
abundance: once
v_gene: TRBV7-2
d_gene: -
CDR3aa: CASSISIAAAGRDTQYF
CDR3nt: TGTGCCAGCAGCATAAGTATCGCAGCGGCGGGAAGAGATACGCAGTATTTT

j_gene: TRBJ1-2
abundance: -
v_gene: TRBV20-1
d_gene: -
CDR3aa: CSASPGRDYGYTF
CDR3nt: TGCAGTGCTAGTCCCGGTCGGGACTATGGCTACACCTTC

j_gene: TRBJ1-4
abundance: -
v_gene: TRBV5-6
d_gene: TRBD1
CDR3aa: CASSRWTGGVEKLFF
CDR3nt: TGTGCCAGCAGCCGCTGGACAGGGGGAGTTGAAAAACTGTTTTTT

j_gene: TRBJ2-2
abundance: once
v_gene: TRBV6-5
d_gene: -
CDR3aa: CASWTGTLNTGELFF
CDR3nt: TGTGCCAGCTGGACCGGGACTCTGAACACCGGGGAGCTGTTTTTT

j_gene: TRBJ2-1
abundance: -
v_gene: TRBV10-3
d_gene: TRBD2
CDR3aa: CAIGGSGTSYNEQFF
CDR3nt: TGTGCCATTGGGGGTAGCGGGACCTCCTACAATGAGCAGTTCTTC

j_gene: TRBJ2-5
abundance: -
v_gene: TRBV4-3
d_gene: -
CDR3aa: CASSQGGGVQETQYF
CDR3nt: TGCGCCAGCAGCCAAGGCGGCGGGGTTCAAGAGACCCAGTACTTC

j_gene: TRBJ1-5
abundance: -
v_gene: TRBV15
d_gene: -
CDR3aa: CATSRGGGPQHF
CDR3nt: TGTGCCACCAGCAGAGGCGGAGGGCCCCAGCATTTT

j_gene: TRBJ1-4
abundance: -
v_gene: TRBV27
d_gene: TRBD1
CDR3aa: CASSLDRGGEKLFF
CDR3nt: TGTGCCAGCAGTCTCGACAGGGGCGGGGAAAAACTGTTTTTT

j_gene: TRBJ1-2
abundance: -
v_gene: TRBV28
d_gene: TRBD1
CDR3aa: CASSLTGESYGYTF
CDR3nt: TGTGCCAGCAGTTTAACAGGGGAAAGCTATGGCTACACCTTC

j_gene: TRBJ2-5
abundance: -
v_gene: TRBV5-4
d_gene: TRBD1
CDR3aa: CASSSDRVPLQWETQYF
CDR3nt: TGTGCCAGCAGCTCAGACAGGGTTCCTCTCCAGTGGGAGACCCAGTACTTC

j_gene: TRBJ2-2
abundance: -
v_gene: TRBV28
d_gene: TRBD1
CDR3aa: CASKTGRFTGELFF
CDR3nt: TGTGCCAGCAAGACAGGGCGTTTTACCGGGGAGCTGTTTTTT

j_gene: TRBJ2-1
abundance: -
v_gene: TRBV18
d_gene: TRBD1
CDR3aa: CASSPIGQGANEQFF
CDR3nt: TGTGCCAGCTCACCCATTGGACAGGGGGCTAATGAGCAGTTCTTC

j_gene: TRBJ1-4
abundance: -
v_gene: TRBV29-1
d_gene: -
CDR3aa: CSVGTGKEKLFF
CDR3nt: TGCAGCGTTGGGACCGGGAAGGAAAAACTGTTTTTT

j_gene: TRBJ1-6
abundance: -
v_gene: TRBV7-6
d_gene: TRBD1
CDR3aa: CASSQTTGESPLHF
CDR3nt: TGTGCCAGCAGCCAAACAACAGGGGAATCACCCCTCCACTTT

j_gene: TRBJ2-7
abundance: -
v_gene: TRBV2
d_gene: TRBD2
CDR3aa: CATSGGAYEQYF
CDR3nt: TGTGCCACCTCGGGAGGGGCCTACGAGCAGTACTTC